The 26 T cell receptor beta chains in this list originate from one sample, sequenced in a study of OX40 agonist ivuxolimab in advanced cancers. Produced via immunoSEQ multiplex PCR; TCRdb's table is partial and in-frame only. The sample lists fewer than 45,000 clones, 80% to 90% occurring once. The material was CD4+ or CD8+ T cells sorted from blood, obtained in a trial of the OX40 agonist ivuxolimab. These receptor sequences come from an adult with an advanced solid tumor such as melanoma, head and neck, liver or kidney cancer.

The chain has TRBV6-4 and TRBJ2-2; TRBD2 matches 14 bases. The CDR3 is 16 amino acids. CDR1 and CDR2 from the germline V gene are MRHNA and SNTAGT. V lost 2 bases to trimming and J lost 6 bases; unmatched junction nucleotides: 2. This chain's CDR3 is CASSDGGLAGAGELFF. The CDR3, as DNA: TGTGCCAGCAGTGACGGGGGACTAGCGGGAGCCGGGGAGCTGTTTTTT.

The chain recombines TRBV6-6 with TRBJ2-1; D is perhaps TRBD1 (5 bases). V was shortened by 2 bases and J by 9 bases, with 8 bases between the two germline ends. The CDR3 is 12 amino acids. Germline V gene sequence: CDR1 MNHNY, CDR2 SVGAGI (reference sequence). In DNA form, the CDR3 reads TGTGCCAGCAGTTACGTAGGGGTTGAGCAGTTCTTC. The encoded protein is CASSYVGVEQFF.

The chain joins TRBV18 to TRBJ1-1; D unclear. The germline V gene has CDR1 KGHSH and CDR2 LQKENI. V was clipped by 3 bases and J by 3 bases, with 8 bases between them. CDR3 length: 13 residues. The CDR3 nucleotides read TGTGCCAGCTCACCTTTGCCTGACACTGAAGCTTTCTTT. It specifies CASSPLPDTEAFF. Full variable domain (missing parts from reference TRBV18 and TRBJ1-1): NAGVMQNPRHLVRRRGQEARLRCSPMKGHSHVYWYRQLPEEGLKFMVYLQKENIIDESGMPKERFSAEFPKEGPSILRIQQVVRGDSAAYFCASSPLPDTEAFFGQGTRLTVV.

The V and J genes are TRBV7-3 and TRBJ2-1; D is uncertain. Between the trimmed V and J ends, which lost 4 bases and 4 bases, there was a span of 8 bases. CDR1 is SGHTA and CDR2 is FQGTGA in the germline V gene. The CDR3 spans 13 residues. CDR3 residues: CASSSGRYNEQFF. DNA for the CDR3: TGTGCCAGCAGCTCCGGCCGGTACAATGAGCAGTTCTTC.

V is TRBV7-3 and J is TRBJ2-5, with D perhaps TRBD2 (5 bases). The CDR3 has 14 amino acids. CDR1 is SGHTA and CDR2 is FQGTGA in the germline V gene. The V end lost 1 base, the J end lost 11 bases, and 17 bases lay between the germline ends. The CDR3 loop is CASSLNPAAGEQYF. The DNA of the CDR3 is TGTGCCAGCAGCTTAAACCCGGCCGCTGGGGAGCAGTACTTC.

This clone was detected only once. CDR3 sequence: CASSPPNTGVTNTEAFF. The CDR3 region has the DNA TGTGCCAGCTCACCCCCAAATACAGGGGTTACGAACACTGAAGCTTTCTTT. This chain links TRBV18 with TRBJ1-1; 7 positions agree with TRBD1. The CDR3 totals 17 residues. Germline lookup yields CDR1 KGHSH and CDR2 LQKENI. Trimming cost V 3 bases and J 1 base; bases outside gene matches: 11.

The CDR3, as DNA: TGCGCCAGCAGCCCATCTGGCACAGATACGCAGTATTTT. The encoded protein is CASSPSGTDTQYF. The rearrangement uses TRBV5-1 and TRBJ2-3; no definite D call. Between the trimmed V and J ends, which lost 4 bases and 1 base, there was a span of 7 bases. Per the germline V gene, CDR1 is SGHRS and CDR2 is YFSETQ. There are 13 residues in the CDR3.

The chain couples TRBV28 to TRBJ2-7, with D perhaps matching TRBD1 or TRBD2 (5 bases each). V shed 2 bases and J shed 8 bases, with 19 bases lying between them. The length of the CDR3 is 15 residues. Germline V gives CDR1 MDHEN, CDR2 SYDVKM. CDR3 sequence reads: CASSLVDGALRQQYF. The CDR3 bases are TGTGCCAGCAGTTTAGTTGACGGGGCCCTTAGGCAGCAGTACTTC. Full variable domain (rest looked up from reference TRBV28 and TRBJ2-7): DVKVTQSSRYLVKRTGEKVFLECVQDMDHENMFWYRQDPGLGLRLIYFSYDVKMKEKGDIPEGYSVSREKKERFSLILESASTNQTSMYLCASSLVDGALRQQYFGPGTRLTVT.

The CDR3 is CASTDSYTGELFF. CDR3 DNA sequence: TGCGCCAGCACCGACTCCTACACCGGGGAGCTGTTTTTT. This chain joins TRBV10-1 and TRBJ2-2; no reliable D call. Germline CDR1 WNHNN, CDR2 SYGVQD (reference sequence). Trimming removed 7 bases from V and 3 bases from J, with 9 bases in between. The CDR3 length is 13 residues.

This chain links TRBV5-1 with TRBJ1-6; 7 bases fit TRBD1. The trim removed 4 bases at V and 6 bases at J, leaving 7 bases unmatched. The CDR3 runs to 15 residues. Germline lookup yields CDR1 SGHRS and CDR2 YFSETQ. CDR3: CASSTAGDSNSPLHF. CDR3 DNA sequence: TGCGCCAGCAGCACAGCCGGGGACAGTAATTCACCCCTCCACTTT.

The chain has TRBV29-1 and TRBJ2-1, with a tentative D call TRBD1 (5 bases). Trimming took 6 bases from V and 4 from J, leaving 13 bases between them. CDR3 size: 13 residues. The germline gives CDR1 SQVTM, CDR2 ANQGSEA. The chain's CDR3 is CSVSGLGYNEQFF. The CDR3, as DNA: TGCAGCGTATCAGGGCTAGGTTACAATGAGCAGTTCTTC.

V gene TRBV7-9 combines with J gene TRBJ2-3; 7 bases match TRBD2. The V gene end was trimmed by 8 bases and the J gene end by 1 base; junction bases not matched to a gene: 6. The germline CDR1 and CDR2 sequences are SEHNR and FQNEAQ (reference sequence). This CDR3 is built from 14 residues. In DNA, the CDR3 is TGTGCCAGCGGTCGCAGCGGGGGCACAGATACGCAGTATTTT. Amino acids: CASGRSGGTDTQYF. Using reference TRBV7-9 and TRBJ2-3 for the parts outside the CDR3, the full variable domain is DTGVSQNPRHKITKRGQNVTFRCDPISEHNRLYWYRQTLGQGPEFLTYFQNEAQLEKSRLLSDRFSAERPKGSFSTLEIQRTEQGDSAMYLCASGRSGGTDTQYFGPGTRLTVL.

The J gene is TRBJ1-1, the V gene TRBV30, with D hard to call. Trimming stripped 2 bases from V and 1 base from J, with 8 bases between. CDR3 length: 13 residues. Per germline, CDR1 GTSNPN and CDR2 SVGIG (reference sequence). CDR3 nucleotide sequence: TGTGCCTGGAGTAGTAGGCCGAACACTGAAGCTTTCTTT. It specifies CAWSSRPNTEAFF.

The J gene is TRBJ1-4, the V gene TRBV27; D is undetermined. V lost 1 base and J lost 1, with 13 bases in between. CDR1 is MNHEY and CDR2 is SMNVEV in the germline V gene (reference sequence). This CDR3 contains 17 residues. The CDR3 DNA reads TGTGCCAGCAGTTTATTCCCCACCACACTAACTAATGAAAAACTGTTTTTT. It is translated as CASSLFPTTLTNEKLFF.

This clone was counted only a few times. V and J are TRBV7-2 and TRBJ2-7; D is uncertain. The germline CDR1 and CDR2 sequences are SGHTA and FQGNSA. The ends were cut back, 2 bases at V and 6 bases at J, with 8 bases in the middle. The CDR3 totals 12 residues. CDR3 sequence: CASSLYWSEQYF. CDR3 coding DNA: TGTGCCAGCAGCTTATATTGGAGCGAGCAGTACTTC.

This clone is deemed medium-sized (0.01 to 0.1%). The chain recombines TRBV5-4 with TRBJ2-1; D is undetermined. The V end was cut by 0 bases, the J end by 8 bases, with 12 bases between. Germline V CDR1 and CDR2: SGHNT, YYREEE (reference sequence). CDR3 length: 14 residues. As DNA, the CDR3 is TGTGCCAGCAGCTTGGCCCCGACTTCGGATGAGCAGTTCTTC. Amino acid sequence: CASSLAPTSDEQFF.

This clone has only one observation. J is TRBJ2-2 and V is TRBV2; D remains unclear. This CDR3 spans 13 amino acids. The V end lost 2 bases, the J end lost 5 bases, and 6 bases lay between the germline ends. Germline lookup yields CDR1 SNHLY and CDR2 FYNNEI. In DNA form, the CDR3 reads TGTGCCAGCAGTGAAAGGCGGACCGGGGAGCTGTTTTTT. It yields the protein CASSERRTGELFF.

The chain uses TRBV11-2 and TRBJ1-3; weak D call: TRBD1 (6 bases). V was cut by 5 bases and J by 0 bases, with 14 bases left in between. Germline V CDR1 and CDR2: SGHAT, FQNNGV. The CDR3 length is 16 residues. The CDR3 is CASSLGHLSSGNTIYF. In DNA, the CDR3 is TGTGCCAGCAGCCTGGGACACCTAAGCTCTGGAAACACCATATATTTT.

The chain combines TRBV7-9 with TRBJ2-3, with 9 bases that match TRBD2. The CDR3 has 16 amino acids. After removal of 2 bases from V and 2 bases from J, the junction contained 5 bases not matched to a gene. Per germline, CDR1 SEHNR and CDR2 FQNEAQ (reference sequence). The CDR3 here is CASSLSAGGPTDTQYF. In DNA form, the CDR3 reads TGTGCCAGCAGCTTATCAGCGGGGGGCCCCACAGATACGCAGTATTTT.

V usage is TRBV11-2 and J usage is TRBJ2-1; 10 bases are shared with TRBD2. The J segment lost 7 bases and the V segment lost 3 bases, leaving 6 bases of the junction unmatched. Germline V gene data show CDR1 as SGHAT and CDR2 as FQNNGV. The CDR3 has 15 residues. Written as DNA, the CDR3 is TGTGCCAGCAGCTTGCTAGCGGGAGCTCCTAATGAGCAGTTCTTC. Its translation: CASSLLAGAPNEQFF.

The V gene is TRBV4-1, the J gene TRBJ2-2, with 11 bases lining up with TRBD2. V lost 6 bases, J lost 3 bases, and 3 bases stayed unmatched. Germline-derived CDR1 and CDR2 are MGHRA and YSYEKL. This CDR3 has 15 residues. CDR3 DNA sequence: TGCGCCAGCAGGGGGACTAGCGGATACACCGGGGAGCTGTTTTTT. Translating it yields CASRGTSGYTGELFF.

The chain employs TRBV25-1 and TRBJ2-1; TRBD2 matches at 9 bases. Germline loops: CDR1 MGHDK, CDR2 SYGVNS. The CDR3 is 15 amino acids. V gave up 3 bases and J gave up 5 bases; unmatched junction bases: 5. The CDR3 is CASSDLAGVHNEQFF. The CDR3 DNA reads TGTGCCAGCAGTGACTTAGCGGGGGTCCACAATGAGCAGTTCTTC. Based on the CDR3 plus reference TRBV25-1 and TRBJ2-1, the full variable domain is EADIYQTPRYLVIGTGKKITLECSQTMGHDKMYWYQQDPGMELHLIHYSYGVNSTEKGDLSSESTVSRIRTEHFPLTLESARPSHTSQYLCASSDLAGVHNEQFFGPGTRLTVL.

This chain connects TRBV5-6 to TRBJ2-5; D possibly corresponds to TRBD2 (6 bases). V was shortened by 7 bases and J by 7 bases, with 23 bases between the two germline ends. Germline CDR1 and CDR2: SGHDT and YYEEEE. The CDR3 covers 15 residues. Here the CDR3 reads CASYGTRLTVRTQYF. CDR3 nucleotides: TGTGCCAGCTACGGGACTCGCCTCACCGTGCGGACCCAGTACTTC.

The CDR3: CASSQGVRGRVVQPQHF. CDR3 sequence (DNA): TGTGCCAGCAGCCAGGGGGTCAGGGGGCGAGTGGTGCAGCCCCAGCATTTT. The chain links TRBV7-9 to TRBJ1-5; 8 bases align to TRBD1. With 5 bases clipped from V and 7 bases from J, the junction kept 16 bases outside the gene matches. The CDR3 has 17 residues. Germline V CDR1 and CDR2: SEHNR, FQNEAQ (reference sequence). Full variable domain (outside the CDR3, taken from reference TRBV7-9 and TRBJ1-5): DTGVSQNPRHKITKRGQNVTFRCDPISEHNRLYWYRQTLGQGPEFLTYFQNEAQLEKSRLLSDRFSAERPKGSFSTLEIQRTEQGDSAMYLCASSQGVRGRVVQPQHFGDGTRLSIL.

The rearrangement joins TRBV5-4 to TRBJ2-6; the D gene is possibly TRBD1 (5 bases). Germline V gene sequence: CDR1 SGHNT, CDR2 YYREEE (reference sequence). Between the trimmed V and J ends, which lost 5 bases and 3 bases, there was a span of 12 bases. This CDR3 has 15 residues. The CDR3 coding sequence is TGTGCCAGCAGTTTAGGGGTTGATGGGGCCAACGTCCTGACTTTC. As protein: CASSLGVDGANVLTF.

The chain has TRBV6-6 and TRBJ2-3, with 15 nucleotides matching TRBD2. The CDR3 is 16 amino acids. V shed 4 bases and J 4 bases; nucleotides not matched to a gene: 3. Germline CDR1 is MNHNY and CDR2 is SVGAGI (reference sequence). The CDR3 spells CASSSGLAGGPDTQYF. The CDR3 coding sequence is TGTGCCAGCAGTTCCGGACTAGCGGGGGGGCCAGATACGCAGTATTTT.